Given below is one T cell receptor beta chain in context. Its antigen is not known. Across 18 months, stable Graves' hyperthyroidism was marked by no progression to ophthalmopathy. Exclusion criteria comprised uncontrolled infection, other autoimmune disease, pregnancy or lactation. After removal of 5 bases from V and 0 bases from J, the junction contained 6 bases not matched to a gene. The CDR3 has 15 amino acids. Germline CDR1 is MRHNA and CDR2 is SNTAGT. TCR beta CDR3 region amplification was performed from RNA transcripts. Carried out on the TCR CDR3, a first-round RT-PCR used the HTBI primer set. TCRdb processed the multiplex PCR reads anew with MiXCR; each CDR3 protein has one entry. The sample lists some 800,000 distinct CDR3 sequences, 38% occurring once. This sample stems from a study of T cells in Graves' hyperthyroidism and ophthalmopathy. Whole-study findings and limits: Ophthalmopathy and stable hyperthyroidism were separated by a 13 V-J model.

The chain joins TRBV6-4 to TRBJ1-1; 7 bases are shared with TRBD1. Specimen: blood. The sequence derives from a man in his late teens or twenties with Graves' hyperthyroidism. CDR3 protein: CASSRSGQMNTEAFF. As DNA, the CDR3 is TGTGCCAGCAGTCGCTCGGGACAGATGAACACTGAAGCTTTCTTT.